This TCR beta chain was sequenced for a study of T cell responses to AZD1222 COVID-19 vaccine. Whole-study results and caveats: Nearly half of spike-specific TCRs reportedly target unmutated variant regions. White British people made up most donors, females outnumbered males, and clonal diversity was possibly underestimated. The peak T cell response came first, and repertoires were sampled only after it.

Notes on this clone: Its specificity is not known.

Germline CDR1 reads GTSNPN; CDR2 reads SVGIG (reference sequence). There are 15 residues in the CDR3. Trimming pared 3 bases from V and 0 bases from J, leaving 14 bases between. Measured with immunoSEQ multiplex PCR; TCRdb has only the in-frame clones, and not every one. The table shows approximately 140,000 clones, with 91% occurring only once. The sample in question was peripheral blood, obtained 28 days after the second dose of the MenACWY control vaccine. This clonotype was sampled from an adult who received the MenACWY meningococcal vaccine as a control. This chain links TRBV30 with TRBJ1-2, with D possibly matching TRBD1 (6 bases). CDR3: CAWRPLDRPNYGYTF. In DNA form, the CDR3 reads TGTGCCTGGAGGCCCCTCGACAGGCCTAACTATGGCTACACCTTC.